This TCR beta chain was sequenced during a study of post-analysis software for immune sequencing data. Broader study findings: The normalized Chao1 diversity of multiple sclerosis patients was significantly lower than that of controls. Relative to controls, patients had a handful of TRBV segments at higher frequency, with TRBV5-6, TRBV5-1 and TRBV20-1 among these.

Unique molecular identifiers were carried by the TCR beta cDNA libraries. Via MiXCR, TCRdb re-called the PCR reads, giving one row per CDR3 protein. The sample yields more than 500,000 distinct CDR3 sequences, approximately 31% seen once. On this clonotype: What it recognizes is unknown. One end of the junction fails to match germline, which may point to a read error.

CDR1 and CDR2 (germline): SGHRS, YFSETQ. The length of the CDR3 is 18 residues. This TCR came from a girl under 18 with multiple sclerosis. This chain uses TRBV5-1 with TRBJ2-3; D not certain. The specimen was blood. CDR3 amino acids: CANSLEPVDWISTDTQYF. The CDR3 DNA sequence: TGCGCCAACAGCTTGGAACCAGTGGATTGGATAAGCACAGATACGCAGTATTTT.